This T cell receptor beta chain appears in the sequencing data of a study of early T cells in non-severe SARS-CoV-2 infection (dated by TCRdb to the early 2020s). Regarding the study in general: Because TCR sequencing was done on bulk RNA from unsorted whole blood, the alpha and beta chains could not be paired. Broader findings and caveats from the paper: VDJdb matching was skewed toward anti-spike CD8 responses, so virus-specific expansions were likely underestimated and private and CD4 specificities were missed.

The library was obtained by 5' RACE. The data were produced on a NextSeq 500. To correct for sequencing error and PCR bias, the TCR library protocol tagged individual cDNA molecules with unique molecular identifiers. Both TCR alpha and beta chains were sequenced, and tight co-correlation was observed between alpha and beta sequence abundances in each sample. In the paper's pipeline: V gene, J gene and CDR3 annotation of TCR sequences was performed with Decombinator V4. TCRs were defined as expanded if a significant change between any two time points was detected under a Poisson model with p below 0.0001. TCR abundances were normalised to the total number of TCRs sequenced per sample and expressed as counts per million. MAIT TCRs were defined by TRAV1-2 paired with TRAJ12, TRAJ20 or TRAJ33, and iNKT TCRs by TRAV10 paired with TRAJ18. VDJdb, accessed on 1 November 2021, was searched for TCRs annotated for CMV, EBV and SARS-CoV-2, and TCRs annotated for more than one antigen were excluded. TCRdb took the public reads, trimmed them with fastp at Q25, ran MiXCR for clone calling and kept in-frame beta chains. CDR3 protein sequences are deduplicated, and each keeps its most common genes and DNA. The V and J calls were not made by the authors but by TCRdb's processing. This sample gives about 48,000 distinct CDR3 sequences in total; around a tenth of them show up just once. Roughly 8.3% of the sample rests with the top ten.

V loses 4 bases, J loses 6 bases, and the germline ends lie 19 bases apart. The CDR3 holds 16 amino acids from the cysteine to the phenylalanine. CDR3 DNA only is kept here, 48 bases in frame from base 1. CDR1 and CDR2 are drawn from the germline V gene: SGHVS, FNYEAQ. The study was a case-control design nested within a healthcare worker cohort in London, UK, with weekly nasopharyngeal swab PCR tests and blood sampling. Healthcare workers were enrolled in the week of the UK lockdown, from 23 to 31 March 2020, and were followed every week for up to about 16 weeks. In its sample, this clonotype was seen a few times. The antigen it recognizes is unknown. No much larger clonotype is one base removed from it; base qualities were not supplied.

Source material: whole blood. This chain is built from TRBV7-6 and TRBJ2-1; a tentative D call is TRBD2 (6 bases match). The receptor was isolated from an adult who was a healthcare worker with PCR-confirmed SARS-CoV-2 infection or an uninfected control (not recorded which). CDR3 reads: CASSSYWTPGGNEQFF. The nucleotide sequence is given as TGTGCCAGCAGCTCGTATTGGACCCCCGGGGGCAATGAGCAGTTCTTC.